Listed below are T cell receptor beta chains from one sample, sequenced in a study of CD8+ T cells in alopecia areata. Here immunoSEQ multiplex PCR was the method, and the copy in TCRdb shows in-frame clones only, minus some. The sample has some 150,000 clones; roughly 50% are singletons. Specimen: CD4+ T cells sorted from blood, collected at approximately week 61, from a patient treated with tofacitinib. All receptors derive from a human donor with alopecia areata. The CDR3 runs from the conserved cysteine through the conserved F or W. D genes are given only for firm matches. Expanded clones are given a class, and other clones once, few, many or no size at all.

j_call v_call clone_size d_call cdr3_aa cdr3_nt
TRBJ2-7 TRBV6-5 NA NA CASSYSADSYEQYF TGTGCCAGCAGTTACTCGGCGGACTCCTACGAGCAGTACTTC
TRBJ1-1 TRBV6-5 NA NA CASRRWEGYTEAFF TGTGCCAGCAGGCGGTGGGAGGGGTACACTGAAGCTTTCTTT
TRBJ2-5 TRBV12-5 NA TRBD2 CACQIGLAGQETQYF TGTGCTTGCCAAATTGGGTTAGCGGGGCAAGAGACCCAGTACTTC
TRBJ2-3 TRBV7-9 NA TRBD2 CASSLLASGATDTQYF TGTGCCAGCAGCTTATTGGCTAGCGGGGCCACAGATACGCAGTATTTT
TRBJ2-2 TRBV30 NA TRBD2 CACSGGHTGELFF TGTGCCTGTTCGGGGGGGCACACCGGGGAGCTGTTTTTT
TRBJ1-2 TRBV25-1 NA NA CASSGWGRGRGYGYTF TGTGCCAGCAGTGGCTGGGGAAGGGGTAGGGGCTATGGCTACACCTTC
TRBJ2-3 TRBV7-9 few NA CASSPTDTQYF TGTGCCAGCAGCCCCACAGATACGCAGTATTTT
TRBJ1-4 TRBV27 NA TRBD1 CASSPRQGPNEKLFF TGTGCCAGCAGTCCCCGACAGGGCCCGAATGAAAAACTGTTTTTT
TRBJ1-1 TRBV29-1 NA NA CSVDKINTEAFF TGCAGCGTAGACAAGATAAACACTGAAGCTTTCTTT
TRBJ2-2 TRBV6-1 NA NA CASTNHRVDTGELFF TGTGCCAGCACCAACCACAGGGTCGACACCGGGGAGCTGTTTTTT
TRBJ2-1 TRBV30 NA NA CAWSNSNEQFF TGTGCCTGGAGCAACAGTAATGAGCAGTTCTTC
TRBJ1-2 TRBV7-9 NA NA CASSPGRGYTF TGTGCCAGCAGCCCGGGACGTGGCTACACCTTC
TRBJ1-4 TRBV30 NA NA CAWNVNEKLFF TGTGCCTGGAATGTTAATGAAAAACTGTTTTTT
TRBJ2-1 TRBV30 few TRBD2 CAWSVSRTGLAGGHNEQFF TGTGCCTGGAGTGTATCTCGGACAGGGCTAGCGGGGGGCCACAATGAGCAGTTCTTC
TRBJ2-7 TRBV27 few NA CASSLRGYEQYF TGTGCCAGCAGTTTACGGGGTTACGAGCAGTACTTC
TRBJ2-5 TRBV7-9 NA NA CASKALGETQYF TGTGCCAGCAAGGCCCTGGGGGAGACCCAGTACTTC
TRBJ1-3 TRBV30 NA NA CAWSNPNSGNTIYF TGTGCCTGGAGTAATCCAAACTCTGGAAACACCATATATTTT
TRBJ2-1 TRBV11-3 NA TRBD2 CASSSSGGAYSYNEQFF TGTGCCAGCAGCTCTAGCGGGGGGGCATATAGCTACAATGAGCAGTTCTTC
TRBJ1-6 TRBV9 NA NA CASSVELGRNSPLHF TGTGCCAGCAGCGTAGAGCTGGGAAGAAATTCACCCCTCCACTTT